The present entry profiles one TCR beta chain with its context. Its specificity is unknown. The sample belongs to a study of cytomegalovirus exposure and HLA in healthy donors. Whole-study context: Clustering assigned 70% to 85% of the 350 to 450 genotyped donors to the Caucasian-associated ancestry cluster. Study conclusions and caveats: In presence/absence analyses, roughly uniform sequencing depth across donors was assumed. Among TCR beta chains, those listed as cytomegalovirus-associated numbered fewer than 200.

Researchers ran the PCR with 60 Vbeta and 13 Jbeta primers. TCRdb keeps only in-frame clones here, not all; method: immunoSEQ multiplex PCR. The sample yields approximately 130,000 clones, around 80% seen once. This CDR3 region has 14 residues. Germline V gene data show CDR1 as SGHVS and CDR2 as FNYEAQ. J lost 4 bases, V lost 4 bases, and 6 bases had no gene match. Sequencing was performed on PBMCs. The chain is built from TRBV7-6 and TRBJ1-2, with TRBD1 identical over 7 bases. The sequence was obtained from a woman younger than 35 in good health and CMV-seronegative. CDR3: CASSSLGDSYGYTF. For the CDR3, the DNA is TGTGCCAGCAGCTCCCTGGGGGACAGCTATGGCTACACCTTC.